The 30 T cell receptor beta chains listed next were all sequenced from one sample in a study of lymphopenia after photon versus proton radiotherapy. Profiling relied on immunoSEQ multiplex PCR, and the TCRdb table lists in-frame clones only, not all of them. The repertoire consists of around 64,000 clones, with 87% occurring once and the leading ten covering more than 10%. The sample in question was peripheral blood, obtained from a patient treated with proton-based radiotherapy. The receptors were sampled from an older man with esophageal cancer.

V and J are TRBV30 and TRBJ2-2; TRBD2 matches 12 bases. There are 23 residues in the CDR3. CDR1 GTSNPN and CDR2 SVGIG come from the germline V gene (reference sequence). V trimming: 1 base; J trimming: 4 bases; junction bases outside the gene matches: 25. The CDR3, as DNA: TGTGCCTGGAGTGGGGTGAGATGGCGGCTAGCGGGAGGGCCAGGTGTTCTCACCGGGGAGCTGTTTTTT. Translated, it gives CAWSGVRWRLAGGPGVLTGELFF.

V usage is TRBV7-2 and J usage is TRBJ1-2; D is unresolved. Germline values: CDR1 SGHTA, CDR2 FQGNSA. V lost 2 bases and J 2 bases, leaving 6 bases between the germline ends. The CDR3 length is 13 residues. In nucleotides, the CDR3 is TGTGCCAGCAGCTTATTCAGGAACTATGGCTACACCTTC. This gives the protein CASSLFRNYGYTF.

The V call is TRBV7-3, the J call TRBJ1-1, with D perhaps TRBD1 (5 bases). V lost 0 bases to trimming and J lost 6 bases, with 11 bases between them. This CDR3 contains 14 residues. CDR1 SGHTA and CDR2 FQGTGA come from the germline V gene. CDR3 region: CASSLTTGLAEAFF. The CDR3 nucleotides are TGTGCCAGCAGCTTAACTACGGGGCTGGCTGAAGCTTTCTTT.

This rearrangement joins TRBV6-4 to TRBJ2-1; no reliable D call. V lost 0 bases and J lost 4, with 4 bases in between. From germline, CDR1 is MRHNA and CDR2 SNTAGT. The CDR3 is 13 amino acids. The CDR3 sequence: CASSDSGYNEQFF. Written as DNA, the CDR3 is TGTGCCAGCAGTGACTCAGGGTACAATGAGCAGTTCTTC.

The chain combines TRBV25-1 with TRBJ2-3; D possibly corresponds to TRBD2 (6 bases). This CDR3 is built from 13 residues. The V gene's germline CDR1 is MGHDK and CDR2 SYGVNS. V lost 4 bases and J lost 8, with 13 bases in between. The CDR3 DNA is TGTGCCAGCAGTGCCCGCGGGGCGGGTACGCAGTATTTT. Protein sequence: CASSARGAGTQYF. Drawing the rest from reference TRBV25-1 and TRBJ2-3, the complete variable domain is EADIYQTPRYLVIGTGKKITLECSQTMGHDKMYWYQQDPGMELHLIHYSYGVNSTEKGDLSSESTVSRIRTEHFPLTLESARPSHTSQYLCASSARGAGTQYFGPGTRLTVL.

The count of this clone is one. CDR3 sequence reads: CASSVGGVGAFF. In DNA, the CDR3 is TGTGCCAGCAGTGTAGGAGGGGTTGGAGCTTTCTTT. The chain couples TRBV2 to TRBJ1-1, with D possibly TRBD1 on 5 matching bases. The CDR3 contains 12 residues. Germline CDR1 reads SNHLY; CDR2 reads FYNNEI. Trimming shortened V by 4 bases and J by 10 bases, and 13 bases separated the two germline ends. The variable domain in full, with the rest retrieved from reference TRBV2 and TRBJ1-1, is EPEVTQTPSHQVTQMGQEVILRCVPISNHLYFYWYRQILGQKVEFLVSFYNNEISEKSEIFDDQFSVERPDGSNFTLKIRSTKLEDSAMYFCASSVGGVGAFFGQGTRLTVV.

V usage is TRBV5-1 and J usage is TRBJ2-5, with a tentative D call TRBD1 (5 bases). CDR1 and CDR2 from the germline V gene are SGHRS and YFSETQ. The germline V and J ends were trimmed by 4 bases and 3 bases, with 16 bases remaining between them. The CDR3 has 15 amino acids. Here the CDR3 reads CASSPQPTREETQYF. In DNA, the CDR3 is TGCGCCAGCAGCCCACAACCTACCAGGGAAGAGACCCAGTACTTC.

The V call is TRBV7-9, the J call TRBJ1-2; maybe TRBD1 (5 bases). CDR3 size: 16 residues. V was cut by 4 bases and J by 7 bases, with 22 bases left in between. CDR1 and CDR2 (germline): SEHNR, FQNEAQ (reference sequence). The CDR3 loop reads CASSSSRGGAGSGYTF. The CDR3 bases are TGTGCCAGCAGCTCGAGCCGAGGAGGGGCCGGAAGTGGCTACACCTTC. The whole variable domain, filled in from reference TRBV7-9 and TRBJ1-2, reads DTGVSQNPRHKITKRGQNVTFRCDPISEHNRLYWYRQTLGQGPEFLTYFQNEAQLEKSRLLSDRFSAERPKGSFSTLEIQRTEQGDSAMYLCASSSSRGGAGSGYTFGSGTRLTVV.

The chain has TRBV29-1 and TRBJ1-2; D may be TRBD1 (6 bases). The V and J ends lost 3 bases and 7 bases respectively, with 18 bases between them. This CDR3 spans 14 amino acids. Germline V gene lookup returns CDR1 SQVTM and CDR2 ANQGSEA. The CDR3 bases are TGCAGCGTTGATGATACCCTGGGGGGGCTTGGCTACACCTTC. Encoded protein: CSVDDTLGGLGYTF. Full variable domain (rest looked up from reference TRBV29-1 and TRBJ1-2): SAVISQKPSRDICQRGTSLTIQCQVDSQVTMMFWYRQQPGQSLTLIATANQGSEATYESGFVIDKFPISRPNLTFSTLTVSNMSPEDSSIYLCSVDDTLGGLGYTFGSGTRLTVV.

The rearrangement joins TRBV14 to TRBJ1-6; no reliable D call. CDR1 SGHDN and CDR2 FVKESK come from the germline V gene. Trimming left V 1 base short and J 10 bases short, with 20 bases between. The CDR3 length is 17 residues. The CDR3 here is CASSQVFSPVMFSPLHF. CDR3 in DNA: TGTGCCAGCAGCCAAGTATTTTCACCCGTCATGTTCTCACCCCTCCACTTT.

This clone was counted a single time. V gene TRBV30 combines with J gene TRBJ2-1, with TRBD2 as a possible D gene (6 bases). The CDR3 covers 12 residues. The germline V and J ends were trimmed by 5 bases and 9 bases, with 14 bases remaining between them. The V gene's germline CDR1 is GTSNPN and CDR2 SVGIG (reference sequence). CDR3: CAWAGLGAEQFF. CDR3 bases: TGTGCCTGGGCGGGGTTGGGTGCTGAGCAGTTCTTC.

This chain joins TRBV5-4 and TRBJ2-1; D may be TRBD1 (6 bases). V was pared by 1 base and J by 6 bases, with 11 bases between. The CDR3 loop spans 14 amino acids. Looked up from germline, CDR1 is SGHNT and CDR2 is YYREEE (reference sequence). The chain's CDR3 is CASSLMWDTNEQFF. CDR3 DNA: TGTGCCAGCAGCTTGATGTGGGACACCAATGAGCAGTTCTTC.

The chain uses TRBV11-1 and TRBJ1-1, with D possibly being TRBD1 (6 bases). The CDR3 is 13 residues long. CDR1 is SGHAT, CDR2 FQDESV, per germline (reference sequence). V gave up 6 bases and J gave up 9 bases, with 17 bases separating them. The CDR3: CASSPGQFLKAFF. For the CDR3, the DNA is TGTGCCAGCAGTCCAGGACAGTTCCTGAAAGCTTTCTTT.

J is TRBJ2-5 and V is TRBV7-2, with D possibly matching TRBD2 (6 bases). Trimming cost V 7 bases and J 4 bases, with 19 bases left between them. This CDR3 spans 15 amino acids. Germline CDR1 reads SGHTA; CDR2 reads FQGNSA. CDR3 bases: TGTGCCAGCACCTACCAGACGGGGGTAGGAGAGACCCAGTACTTC. This sequence encodes CASTYQTGVGETQYF.

The CDR3 DNA is TGTGCCAGCAGCCGATATTCGGGACTATCACAAGAGACCCAGTACTTC. Its protein is CASSRYSGLSQETQYF. The rearrangement uses TRBV7-2 and TRBJ2-5; 7 nucleotides agree with TRBD2. Germline CDR1 SGHTA, CDR2 FQGNSA. Trimming removed 5 bases from V and 2 bases from J; junction bases left unmatched: 11. This CDR3 comprises 16 residues.

This rearrangement joins TRBV5-1 to TRBJ1-1; possibly TRBD1 for D (5 bases). V was clipped by 2 bases and J by 5 bases, with 13 bases between them. The CDR3 covers 14 residues. From germline, CDR1 is SGHRS and CDR2 YFSETQ. In DNA form, the CDR3 reads TGCGCCAGCAGCTTCCACGACGGGGGAACTGAAGCTTTCTTT. This translates into CASSFHDGGTEAFF.

This chain links TRBV19 with TRBJ2-1; D not certain. CDR1 is LNHDA, CDR2 SQIVND, per germline (reference sequence). Trimming pared 3 bases from V and 4 bases from J, leaving 10 bases between. CDR3 length: 14 residues. CDR3 sequence reads: CASSIRVRYNEQFF. In nucleotides, the CDR3 is TGTGCCAGTAGTATCCGGGTCCGTTACAATGAGCAGTTCTTC.

This chain links TRBV4-3 with TRBJ1-6; D is uncertain. V lost 0 bases and J 12 bases, leaving 15 bases between the germline ends. Germline V gene data show CDR1 as LGHNA and CDR2 as YSLEER. The CDR3 totals 15 residues. The CDR3, as DNA: TGCGCCAGCAGCCAAGATAACATCAAAGGCGGACCCCTCCACTTT. Protein product: CASSQDNIKGGPLHF.

This chain links TRBV18 with TRBJ1-2; D ambiguous. Trimming took off 6 bases at V and 2 bases at J, with 13 bases between the two ends. The germline V gene has CDR1 KGHSH and CDR2 LQKENI. The CDR3 contains 14 residues. The CDR3 sequence: CASSHNGRNYGYTF. The CDR3 nucleotides are TGTGCCAGCTCCCACAATGGACGGAACTATGGCTACACCTTC.

This clone appeared once. The V call is TRBV4-3, the J call TRBJ1-2; no clear D. The V end was cut by 0 bases, the J end by 4 bases, with 15 bases between. The germline gives CDR1 LGHNA, CDR2 YSLEER. There are 16 residues in the CDR3. The CDR3 loop is CASSQEADTFRYGYTF. CDR3 sequence (DNA): TGCGCCAGCAGCCAAGAGGCCGATACCTTTCGCTATGGCTACACCTTC.

The chain has TRBV6-1 and TRBJ1-4; tentative D call: TRBD1 (6 bases). The CDR3 runs to 15 residues. The germline V gene encodes CDR1 MNHNS and CDR2 SASEGT. Trimming left V 4 bases short and J 3 bases short, with 12 bases between. CDR3 loop: CASSGTVGPNEKLFF. CDR3 bases: TGTGCCAGCAGTGGGACAGTAGGGCCTAATGAAAAACTGTTTTTT.

To note about this clone: The CDR3 ends on some other residue instead of the conserved phenylalanine or tryptophan, so this is likely a read error. The DNA is left out, because the CDR3 cannot be placed on it with certainty; the CDR3 is given as TCRdb lists it. The chain carries TRBV11-2 and TRBJ2-7; the table gives TRBD2 as D, unverified against the DNA. Per the germline V gene, CDR1 is SGHAT and CDR2 is FQNNGV. Including both end residues, the CDR3 is 10 amino acids long. This chain's CDR3 is CASSRQLFSC.

The chain uses TRBV7-8 and TRBJ1-1; the D is unclear. Germline CDR1 SGHVS, CDR2 FQNEAQ. V lost 3 bases, J lost 6 bases, and 5 bases lay in between. The CDR3 is made up of 11 amino acids. CDR3 DNA: TGTGCCAGCAGCTTTAATTCTGAAGCTTTCTTT. Amino acids: CASSFNSEAFF. Full variable domain (missing parts from reference TRBV7-8 and TRBJ1-1): GAGVSQSPRYKVAKRGQDVALRCDPISGHVSLFWYQQALGQGPEFLTYFQNEAQLDKSGLPSDRFFAERPEGSVSTLKIQRTQQEDSAVYLCASSFNSEAFFGQGTRLTVV.

The chain links TRBV11-2 to TRBJ2-1; weak D call: TRBD1 (5 bases). Per germline, CDR1 SGHAT and CDR2 FQNNGV. V was trimmed by 4 bases and J by 12 bases, leaving 10 bases between them. The CDR3 has 11 amino acids. The CDR3, as DNA: TGTGCCAGCAGCTGGGGCTACGGGCAGTTCTTC. Its translation is CASSWGYGQFF.

V gene TRBV30 combines with J gene TRBJ1-6; 10 bases match TRBD1. Germline CDR1 GTSNPN, CDR2 SVGIG (reference sequence). Germline trimming cut 7 bases from V and 8 bases from J; bases unmatched to any gene: 5. The CDR3 sequence is 13 residues long. The chain's CDR3 is CASGTGADSPLHF. The CDR3 coding sequence is TGTGCCTCAGGGACAGGGGCTGATTCACCCCTCCACTTT.

The rearrangement uses TRBV13 and TRBJ1-1; D uncertain. The CDR3 has 12 residues. Trimming pared 5 bases from V and 3 bases from J, leaving 7 bases between. Looked up from germline, CDR1 is PRHDT and CDR2 is FYEKMQ (reference sequence). CDR3 bases: TGTGCCAGCAGCACCAGTTACACTGAAGCTTTCTTT. Translating gives CASSTSYTEAFF. Filled out from reference TRBV13 and TRBJ1-1, the complete variable domain reads AAGVIQSPRHLIKEKRETATLKCYPIPRHDTVYWYQQGPGQDPQFLISFYEKMQSDKGSIPDRFSAQQFSDYHSELNMSSLELGDSALYFCASSTSYTEAFFGQGTRLTVV.

The chain couples TRBV19 to TRBJ1-1; 7 bases are shared with TRBD1. The CDR3 consists of 13 residues. CDR1 is LNHDA and CDR2 is SQIVND in the germline V gene (reference sequence). The junction had 6 bases not matched to a gene; V was cut back by 10 bases and J by 1 base. The CDR3 sequence is CAIRGTENTEAFF. The CDR3 DNA is TGTGCCATTAGGGGGACAGAGAACACTGAAGCTTTCTTT.

As DNA, the CDR3 is TGTGCCAGTAGTATAGAGGCCGGGCGTGAAGCTTTCTTT. Translated: CASSIEAGREAFF. J is TRBJ1-1 and V is TRBV19; D is unresolved. V lost 0 bases and J lost 7, with 9 bases in between. This CDR3 has 13 amino acids. Looked up from germline, CDR1 is LNHDA and CDR2 is SQIVND (reference sequence).

The chain carries TRBV4-1 and TRBJ1-5; 7 nucleotides agree with TRBD1. The V and J ends lost 4 bases and 7 bases, in that order; junction bases with no gene match: 7. The CDR3 sequence is 14 residues long. CDR1 MGHRA and CDR2 YSYEKL come from the germline V gene. CDR3: CASSLVRQGQPQHF. The CDR3 DNA follows: TGCGCCAGCAGCCTCGTAAGACAGGGCCAGCCCCAGCATTTT.

The chain has TRBV9 and TRBJ1-4, with D possibly being TRBD1 (5 bases). Trimming stripped 4 bases from V and 10 bases from J, with 14 bases between. Germline CDR1 SGDLS, CDR2 YYNGEE. The CDR3 consists of 13 residues. Written as DNA, the CDR3 is TGTGCCAGCAGCCCCGAGGGGAGCTTAAAACTGTTTTTT. It yields the protein CASSPEGSLKLFF. Full variable domain (outside the CDR3, taken from reference TRBV9 and TRBJ1-4): DSGVTQTPKHLITATGQRVTLRCSPRSGDLSVYWYQQSLDQGLQFLIQYYNGEERAKGNILERFSAQQFPDLHSELNLSSLELGDSALYFCASSPEGSLKLFFGSGTQLSVL.